A single sample is the source of the 7 T cell receptor beta chains below, sequenced in a study of blood T cell repertoires in COVID-19. Profiling relied on immunoSEQ multiplex PCR, and the TCRdb table lists in-frame clones only, not all of them. This table holds approximately 220,000 clones, around nine tenths found once. The sequencing input was peripheral blood. All receptors derive from a man aged 60 to 69 with acute or convalescent COVID-19.

This chain uses TRBV10-2 with TRBJ1-2; the match to TRBD1 covers 8 bases. CDR3 length equals 14 residues. Germline-derived CDR1 and CDR2 are WSHSY and SAAADI. The junction had 8 bases not matched to a gene; V was cut back by 6 bases and J by 5 bases. The CDR3 DNA follows: TGCGCCAGCAGCGGACAGGGACCGGGGTATGGCTACACCTTC. It codes for CASSGQGPGYGYTF.

J is TRBJ1-2 and V is TRBV5-1; 10 bases map to TRBD1. Trimming took 0 bases from V and 4 from J; bases not matched to a gene: 3. The CDR3 has 15 amino acids. Per germline, CDR1 SGHRS and CDR2 YFSETQ. CDR3 residues: CASSLAGTGVYGYTF. CDR3 bases: TGCGCCAGCAGCTTGGCGGGGACAGGGGTCTATGGCTACACCTTC.

This clone was seen once. The same CDR3 can be traced to other DNA sequences in this sample. J is TRBJ1-2 and V is TRBV12-3 or TRBV12-4; no clear D gene. The CDR3 has 12 amino acids. Trimming left V 3 bases short and J 5 bases short, with 7 bases between. The CDR3 coding sequence is TGTGCCAGCAGTTTTCCGGGTTATGGCTACACCTTC. It yields the protein CASSFPGYGYTF.

The chain joins TRBV5-6 to TRBJ1-3; 9 nucleotides align to TRBD1. The CDR3 consists of 16 residues. J gave up 2 bases and V 1 base, and 4 bases lay outside the gene matches. Germline values: CDR1 SGHDT, CDR2 YYEEEE. The CDR3 DNA reads TGTGCCAGCAGCTTGTTTGACAGGGGGACTGGAAACACCATATATTTT. It codes for CASSLFDRGTGNTIYF.

The chain combines TRBV7-9 with TRBJ2-7; TRBD1 aligns across 10 bases. V shed 4 bases and J 1 base; nucleotides not matched to a gene: 4. This CDR3 comprises 15 residues. CDR1 SEHNR and CDR2 FQNEAQ come from the germline V gene (reference sequence). The CDR3 bases are TGTGCCAGCAGCTGGGGGGACAGGGGATCCTACGAGCAGTACTTC. Translated, it gives CASSWGDRGSYEQYF.

This chain connects TRBV9 to TRBJ1-6, with a tentative D call TRBD1 (5 bases). V lost 0 bases and J 6 bases, leaving 7 bases between the germline ends. Germline CDR1 SGDLS, CDR2 YYNGEE. CDR3 length: 14 residues. This CDR3 is CASSVEGANSPLHF. CDR3 DNA sequence: TGTGCCAGCAGCGTAGAAGGGGCTAATTCACCCCTCCACTTT.

The chain carries TRBV3-1 (or the pseudogene TRBV3-2) and TRBJ2-5, with 7 bases identical to TRBD1. CDR1 and CDR2 (germline): LGHDT, YNNKEL (reference sequence). V lost 4 bases and J lost 0; bases outside the gene matches: 5. The CDR3 length is 15 residues. This chain's CDR3 is CASSPWGTDQETQYF. The DNA for the CDR3 is TGTGCCAGCAGCCCGTGGGGGACAGACCAAGAGACCCAGTACTTC.